The clone carrying this T cell receptor beta chain was detected a few times. Its antigen is still unknown. The sample belongs to a study of OX40 agonist ivuxolimab in advanced cancers. Sequencing used immunoSEQ multiplex PCR; TCRdb keeps in-frame clones, though not all of them. The repertoire includes 66,000 or so clones, 85% of them detected once, and less than 5% sits in the top ten. Study-wide results and caveats: Relative to CD4+, CD8+ T cells held more expanded clones on average. The study observed clonal expansion of CD4+ and CD8+ blood T cells by week 6 at 0.1 to 3.0 mg/kg.

Deletions cut 2 bases from V and 5 bases from J, with 13 bases between. CDR3 length: 15 residues. CDR1 and CDR2 (germline): LNHDA, SQIVND (reference sequence). The starting material was CD4+ or CD8+ T cells sorted from blood, obtained in a trial of the OX40 agonist ivuxolimab. The sequence came from an adult with an advanced solid tumor such as melanoma, head and neck, liver or kidney cancer. This chain connects TRBV19 to TRBJ2-1, with TRBD2 as a possible D gene (6 bases). This CDR3 reads CASSISSGLNNEQFF. The DNA for the CDR3 is TGTGCCAGTAGTATAAGTTCCGGACTAAACAATGAGCAGTTCTTC. Filled out from reference TRBV19 and TRBJ2-1, the complete variable domain reads DGGITQSPKYLFRKEGQNVTLSCEQNLNHDAMYWYRQDPGQGLRLIYYSQIVNDFQKGDIAEGYSVSREKKESFPLTVTSAQKNPTAFYLCASSISSGLNNEQFFGPGTRLTVL.